A selection of T cell receptor beta chains follows, all from one sample in a study of T cell responses to AZD1222 COVID-19 vaccine. Produced via immunoSEQ multiplex PCR; TCRdb's table is partial and in-frame only. Among around 70,000 clones listed, approximately 81% were seen once. Sequenced here: peripheral blood, sampled on day 0 of AZD1222 vaccination. These receptors originate from an adult in good health. Each CDR3 is given with its conserved first and last residue. Each record gives: CDR3 DNA, CDR3 protein, clone size, J gene, V gene, D gene. A D gene is named only where the DNA matches it firmly. Rows give clone size only sometimes, using once, few, many, or a class for an expanded clone.

CDR3 DNA: TGTGCCAGCAGCCCGCTACAGGGGGCGCGCTATGGCTACACCTTC; CDR3 protein: CASSPLQGARYGYTF; clone size: few; J gene: TRBJ1-2; V gene: TRBV3-1/TRBV3-2; D gene: TRBD1
CDR3 DNA: TGCGCCAGCAGTGATCCGGGGACCTCCTACGAGCAGTACTTC; CDR3 protein: CASSDPGTSYEQYF; clone size: -; J gene: TRBJ2-7; V gene: TRBV10-1; D gene: -
CDR3 DNA: TGTGCCAGCAGCTTAGGATTTATCCCACGGTTCGTGAACACTGAAGCTTTCTTT; CDR3 protein: CASSLGFIPRFVNTEAFF; clone size: -; J gene: TRBJ1-1; V gene: TRBV7-9; D gene: -
CDR3 DNA: TGTGCCAGCAGCGCCGCCGGGACAGGGTTGGAGACCCAGTACTTC; CDR3 protein: CASSAAGTGLETQYF; clone size: -; J gene: TRBJ2-5; V gene: TRBV13; D gene: TRBD1
CDR3 DNA: TGTGCCAGCAGCCAAGGGGTGGTAGCGGTCTATCTCTCTGGGGCCAACGTCCTGACTTTC; CDR3 protein: CASSQGVVAVYLSGANVLTF; clone size: -; J gene: TRBJ2-6; V gene: TRBV14; D gene: -
CDR3 DNA: TGCAGTGCTAGTACAGGGGGACGGACTGAAGCTTTCTTT; CDR3 protein: CSASTGGRTEAFF; clone size: -; J gene: TRBJ1-1; V gene: TRBV20-1; D gene: TRBD1
CDR3 DNA: TGTGCCAGCACCTTACGGCAGATCTATGGCTACACCTTC; CDR3 protein: CASTLRQIYGYTF; clone size: -; J gene: TRBJ1-2; V gene: TRBV7-9; D gene: -
CDR3 DNA: TGTGCCAGCAGCTTAGGGCACCCCATCCCGGGAAATTCCTACGAGCAGTACTTC; CDR3 protein: CASSLGHPIPGNSYEQYF; clone size: -; J gene: TRBJ2-7; V gene: TRBV7-8; D gene: -
CDR3 DNA: TGTGCCAGCAGTTACCCCGGGACAGGACAGGCCGGGGAGCTGTTTTTT; CDR3 protein: CASSYPGTGQAGELFF; clone size: -; J gene: TRBJ2-2; V gene: TRBV6-5; D gene: TRBD1
CDR3 DNA: TGTGCCAGCAGCTTAGGGACAGGAGAGACCCAGTACTTC; CDR3 protein: CASSLGTGETQYF; clone size: -; J gene: TRBJ2-5; V gene: TRBV7-9; D gene: TRBD1
CDR3 DNA: TGTGCCAGCAGCTTACGCTCCTACGAGCAGTACTTC; CDR3 protein: CASSLRSYEQYF; clone size: once; J gene: TRBJ2-7; V gene: TRBV7-9; D gene: -
CDR3 DNA: TGTGCCACCAGTGATGTTTACAGGGGGAGTGAGCAGTTCTTC; CDR3 protein: CATSDVYRGSEQFF; clone size: -; J gene: TRBJ2-1; V gene: TRBV24-1; D gene: TRBD1
CDR3 DNA: TGTGCCAGCAGCTTCGTGGGCGGGGAGCTGTTTTTT; CDR3 protein: CASSFVGGELFF; clone size: once; J gene: TRBJ2-2; V gene: TRBV11-2; D gene: -
CDR3 DNA: TGTGCCAGCAGAAACTGGGGGACAGGGAATACCTACGAGCAGTACTTC; CDR3 protein: CASRNWGTGNTYEQYF; clone size: -; J gene: TRBJ2-7; V gene: TRBV27; D gene: TRBD1
CDR3 DNA: TGTGCCAGCAGGGTTGTTGCTGGGAGGGAGGAGGATCCTGAAGCTTTCTTT; CDR3 protein: CASRVVAGREEDPEAFF; clone size: -; J gene: TRBJ1-1; V gene: TRBV5-6; D gene: -
CDR3 DNA: TGTGCCAGCAGTTACGGCGGGAGTGGGACCCAGTACTTC; CDR3 protein: CASSYGGSGTQYF; clone size: -; J gene: TRBJ2-5; V gene: TRBV6-5; D gene: TRBD2
CDR3 DNA: TGTGCCAGCAGCCCCACGGACAGGGACTATGGCTACACCTTC; CDR3 protein: CASSPTDRDYGYTF; clone size: -; J gene: TRBJ1-2; V gene: TRBV6-5; D gene: TRBD1
CDR3 DNA: TGTGCCAGCAGCCCGTCGGAGTTCTTC; CDR3 protein: CASSPSEFF; clone size: -; J gene: TRBJ2-1; V gene: TRBV11-2; D gene: -
CDR3 DNA: TGTGCCAGCAGCGAACGACAGGGGGCGATGGGGGACATTCAGTACTTC; CDR3 protein: CASSERQGAMGDIQYF; clone size: -; J gene: TRBJ2-4; V gene: TRBV9; D gene: TRBD1
CDR3 DNA: TGCGCCAGCAGAATGGGGCAGGGGTACACTGAAGCTTTCTTT; CDR3 protein: CASRMGQGYTEAFF; clone size: -; J gene: TRBJ1-1; V gene: TRBV5-1; D gene: -
CDR3 DNA: TGCGCCAGCGCGCTAGGTAATTCACCCCTCCACTTT; CDR3 protein: CASALGNSPLHF; clone size: -; J gene: TRBJ1-6; V gene: TRBV5-1; D gene: -
CDR3 DNA: TGTGCCAGTAGCACCTCAGAGGGTAGCAATCAGCCCCAGCATTTT; CDR3 protein: CASSTSEGSNQPQHF; clone size: few; J gene: TRBJ1-5; V gene: TRBV19; D gene: -
CDR3 DNA: TGCGCCAGCAGCCAAGATCCGGGGAACGAGCAGTACTTC; CDR3 protein: CASSQDPGNEQYF; clone size: -; J gene: TRBJ2-7; V gene: TRBV4-1; D gene: -
CDR3 DNA: TGTGCCAGTAGTTCGGACAGGGGGGGAGGTCCCGGGGAGCTGTTTTTT; CDR3 protein: CASSSDRGGGPGELFF; clone size: few; J gene: TRBJ2-2; V gene: TRBV19; D gene: TRBD1
CDR3 DNA: TGTGCCAGCGGGTTTGGAAGGGCAGATACGCAGTATTTT; CDR3 protein: CASGFGRADTQYF; clone size: medium-sized; J gene: TRBJ2-3; V gene: TRBV25-1; D gene: -
CDR3 DNA: TGTGCCGCACGACAAATCGGTCGTGGCTACACCTTC; CDR3 protein: CAARQIGRGYTF; clone size: -; J gene: TRBJ1-2; V gene: TRBV6-5; D gene: -
CDR3 DNA: TGTGCCAGCAGTAGGGGGCAAGAGAATGGCTACACCTTC; CDR3 protein: CASSRGQENGYTF; clone size: -; J gene: TRBJ1-2; V gene: TRBV12-3/TRBV12-4; D gene: TRBD1
CDR3 DNA: TGTGCCAGCAGCACGTGGTCGGACAGGACAGATACGCAGTATTTT; CDR3 protein: CASSTWSDRTDTQYF; clone size: -; J gene: TRBJ2-3; V gene: TRBV9; D gene: TRBD1
CDR3 DNA: TGTGCCAGCAGCTTAGGAGGTGGAGGACAGGATCAGTTCGAGCAGTACTTC; CDR3 protein: CASSLGGGGQDQFEQYF; clone size: -; J gene: TRBJ2-7; V gene: TRBV7-9; D gene: TRBD1
CDR3 DNA: TGTGCCAGCAGTACTACGGTTCTCTCCTACAATGAGCAGTTCTTC; CDR3 protein: CASSTTVLSYNEQFF; clone size: few; J gene: TRBJ2-1; V gene: TRBV6-5; D gene: -
CDR3 DNA: TGCGCCAGCAGCAACCGGGTAGGACGCGGCGAGCAGTACTTC; CDR3 protein: CASSNRVGRGEQYF; clone size: once; J gene: TRBJ2-7; V gene: TRBV5-1; D gene: -
CDR3 DNA: TGTGCCAGCAGCCAAGAACTAGGAAAGCAGTTCTTC; CDR3 protein: CASSQELGKQFF; clone size: -; J gene: TRBJ2-1; V gene: TRBV3-1/TRBV3-2; D gene: -